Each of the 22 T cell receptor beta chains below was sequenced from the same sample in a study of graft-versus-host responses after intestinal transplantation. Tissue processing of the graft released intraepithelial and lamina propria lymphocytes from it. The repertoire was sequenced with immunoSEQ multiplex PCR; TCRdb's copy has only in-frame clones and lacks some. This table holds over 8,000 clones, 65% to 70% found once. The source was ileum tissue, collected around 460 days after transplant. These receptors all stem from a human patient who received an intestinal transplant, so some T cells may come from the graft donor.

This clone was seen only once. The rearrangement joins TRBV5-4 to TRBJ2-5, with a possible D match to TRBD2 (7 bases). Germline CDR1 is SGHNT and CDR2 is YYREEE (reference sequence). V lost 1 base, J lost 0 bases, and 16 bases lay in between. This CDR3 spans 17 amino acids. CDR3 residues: CASSLLHAGADQETQYF. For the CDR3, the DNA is TGTGCCAGCAGCTTGTTGCACGCGGGGGCGGACCAAGAGACCCAGTACTTC.

CDR3 in DNA: TGCGCCAGCAGCTCCGACAGGGCTGGGGCCAACGTCCTGACTTTC. This translates into CASSSDRAGANVLTF. This rearrangement joins TRBV5-1 to TRBJ2-6, with TRBD1 matching 7 bases. The germline V gene encodes CDR1 SGHRS and CDR2 YFSETQ. The CDR3 sequence is 15 residues long. V trimming: 3 bases; J trimming: 2 bases; junction bases outside the gene matches: 2.

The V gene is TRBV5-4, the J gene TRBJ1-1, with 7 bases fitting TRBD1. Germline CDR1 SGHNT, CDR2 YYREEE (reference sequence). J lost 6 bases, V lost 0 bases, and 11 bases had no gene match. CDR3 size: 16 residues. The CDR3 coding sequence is TGTGCCAGCAGCTTGGCCCTAGGGACAGACGGAGCTGAAGCTTTCTTT. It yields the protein CASSLALGTDGAEAFF.

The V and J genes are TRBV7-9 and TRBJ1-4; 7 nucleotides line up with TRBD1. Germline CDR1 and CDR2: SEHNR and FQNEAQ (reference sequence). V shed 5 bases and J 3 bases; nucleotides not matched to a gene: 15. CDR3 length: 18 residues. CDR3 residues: CASSGDWTEGASNEKLFF. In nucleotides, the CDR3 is TGTGCCAGCAGCGGAGACTGGACAGAGGGGGCGTCTAATGAAAAACTGTTTTTT.

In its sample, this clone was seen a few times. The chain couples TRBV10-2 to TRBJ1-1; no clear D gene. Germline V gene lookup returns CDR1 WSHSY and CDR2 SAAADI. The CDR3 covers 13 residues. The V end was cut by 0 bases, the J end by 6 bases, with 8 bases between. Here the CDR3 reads CASSESTGPEAFF. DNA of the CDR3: TGCGCCAGCAGTGAGTCCACCGGACCTGAAGCTTTCTTT.

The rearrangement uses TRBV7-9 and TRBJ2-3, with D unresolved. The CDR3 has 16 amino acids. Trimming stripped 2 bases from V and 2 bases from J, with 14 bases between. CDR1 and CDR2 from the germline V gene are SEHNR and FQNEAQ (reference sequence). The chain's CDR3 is CASSLLLRSPTDTQYF. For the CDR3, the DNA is TGTGCCAGCAGCTTACTTCTCAGATCCCCCACAGATACGCAGTATTTT.

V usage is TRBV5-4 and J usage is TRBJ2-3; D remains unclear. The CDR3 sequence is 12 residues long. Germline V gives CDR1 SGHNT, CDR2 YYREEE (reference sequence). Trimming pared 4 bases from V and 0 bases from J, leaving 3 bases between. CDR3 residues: CASSKSTDTQYF. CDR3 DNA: TGTGCCAGCAGCAAAAGCACAGATACGCAGTATTTT.

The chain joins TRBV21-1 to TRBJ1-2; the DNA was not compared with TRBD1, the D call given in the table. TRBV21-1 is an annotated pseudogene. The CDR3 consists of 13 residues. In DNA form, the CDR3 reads TGTGCCAGCAGCAAAAGGGACAGGGGTGGCTACACCTTC. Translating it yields CASSKRDRGGYTF.

DNA for the CDR3: TGTGCCAGCAGTGTCAGGGGCCCGCAGGGCTATGGCTACACCTTC. Residues: CASSVRGPQGYGYTF. The chain uses TRBV27 and TRBJ1-2; D might be TRBD1 (6 bases). Per the germline V gene, CDR1 is MNHEY and CDR2 is SMNVEV (reference sequence). Trimming took off 5 bases at V and 4 bases at J, with 17 bases between the two ends. The CDR3 contains 15 residues.

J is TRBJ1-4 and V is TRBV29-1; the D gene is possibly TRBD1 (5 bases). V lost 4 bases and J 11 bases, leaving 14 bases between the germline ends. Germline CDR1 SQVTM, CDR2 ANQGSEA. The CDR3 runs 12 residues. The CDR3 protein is CSVAPLEGKLFF. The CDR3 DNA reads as TGCAGCGTTGCCCCGTTGGAGGGGAAACTGTTTTTT.

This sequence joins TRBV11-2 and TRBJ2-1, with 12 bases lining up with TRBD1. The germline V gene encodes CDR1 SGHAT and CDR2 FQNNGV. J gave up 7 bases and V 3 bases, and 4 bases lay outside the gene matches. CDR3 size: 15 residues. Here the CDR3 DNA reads TGTGCCAGCAGCTTGGGGACAGGGGGCTCGAATGAGCAGTTCTTC. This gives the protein CASSLGTGGSNEQFF. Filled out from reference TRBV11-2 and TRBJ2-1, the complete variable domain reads EAGVAQSPRYKIIEKRQSVAFWCNPISGHATLYWYQQILGQGPKLLIQFQNNGVVDDSQLPKDRFSAERLKGVDSTLKIQPAKLEDSAVYLCASSLGTGGSNEQFFGPGTRLTVL.

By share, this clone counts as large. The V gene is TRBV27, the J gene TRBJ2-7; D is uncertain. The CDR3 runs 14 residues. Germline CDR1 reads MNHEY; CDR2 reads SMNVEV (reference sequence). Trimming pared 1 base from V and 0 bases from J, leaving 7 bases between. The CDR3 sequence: CASSLYGSSYEQYF. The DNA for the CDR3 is TGTGCCAGCAGTTTATACGGTAGCTCCTACGAGCAGTACTTC.

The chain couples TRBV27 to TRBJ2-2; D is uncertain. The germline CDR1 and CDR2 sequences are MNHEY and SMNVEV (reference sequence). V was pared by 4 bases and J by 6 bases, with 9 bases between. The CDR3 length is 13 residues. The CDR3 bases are TGTGCCAGCAGTTCCCAAATGTCCGGGGAGCTGTTTTTT. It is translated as CASSSQMSGELFF.

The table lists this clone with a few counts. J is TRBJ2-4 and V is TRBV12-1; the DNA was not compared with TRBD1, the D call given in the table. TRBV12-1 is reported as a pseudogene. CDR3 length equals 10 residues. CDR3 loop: CASDRALQYF. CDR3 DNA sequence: TGTGCCAGCGACAGAGCATTGCAATACTTC.

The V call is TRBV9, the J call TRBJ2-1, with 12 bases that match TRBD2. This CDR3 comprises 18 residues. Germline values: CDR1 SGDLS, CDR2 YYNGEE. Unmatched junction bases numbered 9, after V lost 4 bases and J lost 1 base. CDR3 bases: TGTGCCAGCAGCCCAGGGGCTAGCGGGGGGGCGTCCTACAATGAGCAGTTCTTC. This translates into CASSPGASGGASYNEQFF.

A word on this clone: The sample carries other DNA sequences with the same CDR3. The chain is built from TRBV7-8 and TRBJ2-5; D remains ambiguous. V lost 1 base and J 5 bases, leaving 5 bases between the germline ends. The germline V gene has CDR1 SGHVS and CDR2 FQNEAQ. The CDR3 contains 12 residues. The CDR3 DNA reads TGTGCCAGCAGCTTAGTGTCGGAGACCCAGTACTTC. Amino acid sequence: CASSLVSETQYF.

CDR3 residues: CASSKGVRNSPLHF. CDR3 nucleotide sequence: TGTGCCAGCAGTAAGGGGGTCAGGAATTCACCCCTCCACTTT. This chain joins TRBV25-1 and TRBJ1-6; D possibly corresponds to TRBD1 (6 bases). Looked up from germline, CDR1 is MGHDK and CDR2 is SYGVNS. This CDR3 is built from 14 residues. The germline V and J ends were trimmed by 5 bases and 7 bases, with 12 bases remaining between them.

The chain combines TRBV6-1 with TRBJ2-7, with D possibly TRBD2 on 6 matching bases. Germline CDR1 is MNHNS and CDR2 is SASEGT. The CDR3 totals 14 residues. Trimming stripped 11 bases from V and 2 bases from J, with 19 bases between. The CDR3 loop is CACGFGTGTYEQYF. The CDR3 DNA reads TGTGCCTGCGGATTTGGGACTGGGACCTACGAGCAGTACTTC.

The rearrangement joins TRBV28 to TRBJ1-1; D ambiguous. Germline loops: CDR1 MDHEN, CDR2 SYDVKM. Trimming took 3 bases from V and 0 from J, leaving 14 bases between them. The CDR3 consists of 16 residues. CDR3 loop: CASSFSGQPMNTEAFF. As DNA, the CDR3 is TGTGCCAGCAGTTTCAGTGGGCAGCCGATGAACACTGAAGCTTTCTTT.

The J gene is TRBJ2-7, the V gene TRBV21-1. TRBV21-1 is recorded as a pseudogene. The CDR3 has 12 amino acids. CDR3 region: CASSKESYEQYV. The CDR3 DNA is TGTGCCAGCAGCAAAGAAAGCTACGAGCAGTACGTC.

The CDR3 nucleotides read TGTGCCAGCAGTCCTACAGGGAGGAATTCACCCCTCCACTTT. This translates into CASSPTGRNSPLHF. The rearrangement links TRBV25-1 to TRBJ1-6; D is possibly TRBD1 (6 bases). The V gene's germline CDR1 is MGHDK and CDR2 SYGVNS. The ends were cut back, 5 bases at V and 7 bases at J, with 12 bases in the middle. The CDR3 covers 14 residues.

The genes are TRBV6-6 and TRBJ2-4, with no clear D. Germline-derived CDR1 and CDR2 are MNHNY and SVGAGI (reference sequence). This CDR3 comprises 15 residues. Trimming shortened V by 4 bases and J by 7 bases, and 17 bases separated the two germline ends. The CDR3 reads CASSSPESLGNIQYF. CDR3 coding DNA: TGTGCCAGCAGTTCGCCGGAGAGTCTGGGGAACATTCAGTACTTC.